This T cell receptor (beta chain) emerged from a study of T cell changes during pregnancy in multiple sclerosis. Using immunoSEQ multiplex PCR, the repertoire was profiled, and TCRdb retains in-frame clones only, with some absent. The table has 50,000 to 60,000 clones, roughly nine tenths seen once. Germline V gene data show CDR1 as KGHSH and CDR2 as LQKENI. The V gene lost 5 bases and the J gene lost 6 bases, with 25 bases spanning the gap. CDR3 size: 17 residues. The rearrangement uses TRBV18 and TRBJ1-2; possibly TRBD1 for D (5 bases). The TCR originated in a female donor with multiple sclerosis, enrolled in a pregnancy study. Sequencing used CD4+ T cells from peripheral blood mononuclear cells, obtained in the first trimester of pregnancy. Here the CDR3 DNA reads TGTGCCAGCTCATCGCTACCGGGGCCCACGGGAGGCGATGGCTACACCTTC. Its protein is CASSSLPGPTGGDGYTF.